This record covers a single T cell receptor beta chain. The data stem from a study of control samples from healthy donors and cancer patients. Germline V gives CDR1 KGHDR, CDR2 SFDVKD. The CDR3 sequence is 15 residues long. Trimming took 0 bases from V and 4 from J, leaving 9 bases between them. Measured with immunoSEQ multiplex PCR; TCRdb has only the in-frame clones, and not every one. The sample contains 30,000 or so clones, 94% of which appear only once. Sequencing used blood. The V and J genes are TRBV24-1 and TRBJ2-1, with D unresolved. The TCR originated in a man aged 60-69 years in good health. The CDR3 coding sequence is TGTGCCACCAGTGATTTGAGTGGGTCTTACAATGAGCAGTTCTTC. Protein sequence: CATSDLSGSYNEQFF.